This entry features one TCR beta chain sequence. The target antigen is unknown. The record originates from a study of cytomegalovirus exposure and HLA in healthy donors. Study outcomes and limitations: In an earlier analysis, in approximately 570 donors, most V segments appeared productive either ~87% or ~30% of the time. What a later analysis showed was that several of the most significant clusters appeared linked to common viral pathogens.

PCR involved 60 Vbeta and 13 Jbeta primers. Sequencing used immunoSEQ multiplex PCR; TCRdb keeps in-frame clones, though not all of them. The sample contains some 110,000 clones, approximately 69% of which appear only once. This CDR3 is built from 14 residues. The V segment lost 3 bases and the J segment 0 bases; nucleotides outside the gene matches: 5. In germline, CDR1 is GTSNPN, CDR2 SVGIG (reference sequence). The receptor was isolated from a young man in good health and CMV-seronegative. The V call is TRBV30, the J call TRBJ2-7; TRBD1 matches at 7 bases. Specimen: PBMCs. This chain's CDR3 is CAWRTGVSSYEQYF. The CDR3 DNA reads as TGTGCCTGGAGAACAGGGGTTAGCTCCTACGAGCAGTACTTC. The full variable domain, with the rest looked up from reference TRBV30 and TRBJ2-7, is SQTIHQWPATLVQPVGSPLSLECTVEGTSNPNLYWYRQAAGRGLQLLFYSVGIGQISSEVPQNLSASRPQDRQFILSSKKLLLSDSGFYLCAWRTGVSSYEQYFGPGTRLTVT.